The clone carrying this T cell receptor (beta chain) was seen more than once but under ten times. TCRdb re-called the RT-PCR reads with MiXCR, one entry per CDR3 protein. The sample includes approximately 140,000 distinct CDR3 sequences, about 40% of them seen just once. V lost 9 bases, J lost 3 bases, and 16 bases lay in between. The CDR3 totals 13 residues. In germline, CDR1 is SGHKS, CDR2 YYEKEE (reference sequence). This record comes from a study of patients and donors after allogeneic stem cell transplantation. The clonotype comes from a human donor who was either an allogeneic HSCT recipient or a stem cell or donor lymphocyte infusion donor (not recorded which). It is not recorded whose cells these are; they may come from a transplant donor. What was sequenced was blood, either unsorted or a sorted T cell fraction (not recorded which). The chain has TRBV5-5 and TRBJ2-7; TRBD1 or TRBD2 may be the D gene (6 bases each). In DNA form, the CDR3 reads TGTGCCACCACAGGAGGGGGATGCTACGAGCAGTACGTC. This gives the protein CATTGGGCYEQYV.